This T cell receptor beta chain emerged from a study of T-cell reconstitution after alpha-beta-depleted transplantation in children. TCRbeta library construction was performed incorporating unique molecular identifiers. TCRdb reprocessed the PCR reads via MiXCR and lists one record per CDR3 protein. Seen here are fewer than 750,000 distinct CDR3 sequences, roughly 23% observed once, and the top ten hold around an eighth. This clonotype was found many times. Its antigen remains unknown. The V end lost 8 bases, the J end lost 0 bases, and 10 bases lay between the germline ends. This CDR3 spans 13 amino acids. Study results and caveats: Newly produced T cells mostly provided counts and TCRbeta diversity after one year, as hyperexpanded clones declined.

The sample was PBMCs, mostly from graft donor cells, taken 360 days after TCRalphabeta/CD19-depleted stem cell transplant. The genes are TRBV12-3 or TRBV12-4 and TRBJ1-2; D perhaps matches TRBD1 (6 bases). This receptor was identified in a boy under two years old who had a stem cell transplant for acute myeloid leukemia, so the T cells may come from the graft donor. The CDR3 sequence is CASSPGANYGYTF. The CDR3 nucleotides are TGTGCCAGCTCGCCAGGGGCTAACTATGGCTACACCTTC.